Presented here are 15 T cell receptor beta chains from one specimen sequenced in a study of T cells in Graves' hyperthyroidism and ophthalmopathy. It was RNA transcripts that yielded the amplified TCR beta CDR3 regions. Using the HTBI primer set, a first-round RT-PCR was run on the TCR CDR3. TCRdb analysed the multiplex PCR reads with MiXCR anew, one entry per CDR3 protein. The sample lists around 290,000 distinct CDR3 sequences, roughly an eighth seen once, with roughly 8.2% in the top ten. The sample comprised blood. These receptors originate from a middle-aged woman with Graves' hyperthyroidism.

This clonotype was seen a few times. V gene TRBV27 combines with J gene TRBJ1-4, with TRBD1 matching 9 bases. CDR3 size: 13 residues. V shed 9 bases, J shed 8 bases, and the junction held 7 bases outside the gene matches. In germline, CDR1 is MNHEY, CDR2 SMNVEV (reference sequence). The CDR3 coding sequence is TGTGCCAGTAAGGGACAGGGCGGAGAAAAACTGTTTTTT. It codes for CASKGQGGEKLFF. Full variable domain (remainder filled in from reference TRBV27 and TRBJ1-4): EAQVTQNPRYLITVTGKKLTVTCSQNMNHEYMSWYRQDPGLGLRQIYYSMNVEVTDKGDVPEGYKVSRKEKRNFPLILESPSPNQTSLYFCASKGQGGEKLFFGSGTQLSVL.

This clonotype was seen many times. The chain couples TRBV12-3 or TRBV12-4 to TRBJ1-2; TRBD1 matches 9 bases. The V segment lost 6 bases and the J segment 6 bases; nucleotides outside the gene matches: 5. This CDR3 has 13 residues. CDR3: CASSRTGVHGYTF. CDR3 sequence (DNA): TGTGCCAGCAGCAGGACAGGGGTACATGGCTACACCTTC.

This clonotype was seen at least ten times. The rearrangement joins TRBV12-3 or TRBV12-4 to TRBJ1-4, with 7 nucleotides matching TRBD1. This CDR3 region has 14 residues. Trimming cost V 4 bases and J 8 bases; bases outside gene matches: 7. DNA of the CDR3: TGTGCCAGCAGTTCCGACAGGGACGGAGAAAAACTGTTTTTT. This codes for CASSSDRDGEKLFF.

This clonotype came up many times. The V call is TRBV2, the J call TRBJ1-2, with TRBD1 matching over 10 bases. CDR1 is SNHLY and CDR2 is FYNNEI in the germline V gene. The CDR3 covers 14 residues. The junction had 8 bases not matched to a gene; V was cut back by 5 bases and J by 8 bases. In DNA, the CDR3 is TGTGCCAGCAGTCAGGCCGGGACAGGGGTCGGCTACACCTTC. It specifies CASSQAGTGVGYTF.

In this sample, this clonotype turned up many times. The chain is built from TRBV13 and TRBJ2-7; no reliable D call. The V end was cut by 6 bases, the J end by 3 bases, with 12 bases between. The CDR3 is 13 amino acids. Germline V gene lookup returns CDR1 PRHDT and CDR2 FYEKMQ (reference sequence). The CDR3 is CASRPHGNYEQYF. In DNA form, the CDR3 reads TGTGCCAGCAGACCGCACGGTAACTACGAGCAGTACTTC.

This clonotype was observed many times. This chain joins TRBV28 and TRBJ2-3, with D tentatively TRBD2 (5 bases). Germline V gives CDR1 MDHEN, CDR2 SYDVKM. This CDR3 spans 14 amino acids. Trimming took 6 bases from V and 5 from J, leaving 15 bases between them. This CDR3 is CASRRVGEIDTQYF. The CDR3 DNA is TGTGCCAGCAGGAGGGTCGGAGAGATAGATACGCAGTATTTT.

By share, this clonotype ranks as medium-sized. The chain uses TRBV28 and TRBJ1-2; possibly TRBD1 for D (5 bases). The CDR3 spans 12 residues. V lost 10 bases and J 8 bases, leaving 17 bases between the germline ends. Germline assignment: CDR1 MDHEN and CDR2 SYDVKM. CDR3: CANQKGSGGYTF. The CDR3 DNA reads TGTGCCAATCAAAAGGGGAGCGGCGGCTACACCTTC.

This sequence joins TRBV7-8 and TRBJ1-3, with a weak D call TRBD1 (5 bases). CDR1 is SGHVS, CDR2 FQNEAQ, per germline. The length of the CDR3 is 19 residues. The germline V and J ends were trimmed by 1 base and 4 bases, with 23 bases remaining between them. The CDR3 region is CASSLELASEHRGGNTIYF. Written as DNA, the CDR3 is TGTGCCAGCAGCTTAGAACTAGCGAGCGAACACCGGGGGGGAAACACCATATATTTT. Full variable domain (rest looked up from reference TRBV7-8 and TRBJ1-3): GAGVSQSPRYKVAKRGQDVALRCDPISGHVSLFWYQQALGQGPEFLTYFQNEAQLDKSGLPSDRFFAERPEGSVSTLKIQRTQQEDSAVYLCASSLELASEHRGGNTIYFGEGSWLTVV.

Ten or more counts support this clonotype. The chain carries TRBV12-3 or TRBV12-4 and TRBJ2-1; no clear D gene. The CDR3 is 11 residues long. Trimming removed 7 bases at V and 5 bases at J, with 6 bases between. The CDR3 spells CASTKHNEQFF. CDR3 in DNA: TGTGCCAGCACTAAGCACAATGAGCAGTTCTTC.

J is TRBJ2-7 and V is TRBV11-3; 12 bases are a match to TRBD2. Unmatched junction bases numbered 6, after V lost 5 bases and J lost 1 base. The CDR3 length is 16 residues. Germline values: CDR1 SGHNT, CDR2 YENEEA. The CDR3 nucleotides are TGTGCCAGCAGCCATAGACTAGCGGGGGTATCCTACGAGCAGTACTTC. Translation gives CASSHRLAGVSYEQYF.

The sample holds many counts of this clonotype. CDR3 sequence (DNA): TGTGCCTGGAGTGAGGGGCAGGGGAACACTGAAGCTTTCTTT. Translated, it gives CAWSEGQGNTEAFF. This chain uses TRBV30 with TRBJ1-1; perhaps TRBD1 as D (5 bases). The germline CDR1 and CDR2 sequences are GTSNPN and SVGIG (reference sequence). V lost 1 base and J lost 1, with 10 bases in between. The CDR3 length is 14 residues.

The J gene is TRBJ2-3, the V gene TRBV27; D ambiguous. Deletions cut 5 bases from V and 3 bases from J, with 18 bases between. The CDR3 contains 16 residues. From germline, CDR1 is MNHEY and CDR2 SMNVEV (reference sequence). The CDR3 protein is CASSPDDWAWTDTQYF. The CDR3 region has the DNA TGTGCCAGCAGTCCAGACGACTGGGCCTGGACAGATACGCAGTATTTT.

This clonotype came up many times. V gene TRBV19 combines with J gene TRBJ1-2; a weak D match, TRBD1 (5 bases). Germline values: CDR1 LNHDA, CDR2 SQIVND (reference sequence). The CDR3 covers 13 residues. V shed 6 bases and J shed 3 bases, with 11 bases lying between them. In DNA form, the CDR3 reads TGTGCCAGTAGGGAAAAAGGGGACTATGGCTACACCTTC. Translation gives CASREKGDYGYTF.

The sample holds many counts of this clonotype. The CDR3: CASSFGDEQYF. The CDR3 DNA reads as TGTGCCAGCAGTTTCGGCGACGAGCAGTACTTC. The rearrangement uses TRBV12-3 or TRBV12-4 and TRBJ2-7; no definite D call. V lost 3 bases, J lost 5 bases, and 5 bases lay in between. The CDR3 is 11 amino acids.

This clonotype was recorded many times. The CDR3 loop reads CASRQGWVTEAFF. Here the CDR3 DNA reads TGTGCCAGCAGACAGGGTTGGGTTACTGAAGCTTTCTTT. V usage is TRBV3-1 and J usage is TRBJ1-1, with a tentative D call TRBD1 (6 bases). The CDR3 is 13 amino acids. In germline, CDR1 is LGHDT, CDR2 YNNKEL (reference sequence). Between the trimmed V and J ends, which lost 6 bases and 5 bases, there was a span of 13 bases.